The rows below give T cell receptor beta chains drawn from one sample of a study of blood T cell repertoires in COVID-19. Data came from immunoSEQ multiplex PCR; TCRdb stores just in-frame clones and leaves some out. The repertoire includes 320,000 or so clones, 75% to 90% of them detected once, and 1.5% to 2% sits in the top ten. Input material: PBMCs or T cells enriched from blood (not recorded which). The receptors derive from a woman aged 25 to 39 who had been exposed to COVID-19. The CDR3 runs from the conserved cysteine through the conserved F or W. D genes are given only for firm matches. Size is stated for part of the rows, as once, few or many counts, or as a class when the clone is expanded.

J gene,clone size,V gene,D gene,CDR3 DNA,CDR3 protein
TRBJ2-5,.,TRBV5-6,TRBD1,TGTGCCAGCATGCTGACAGGGGCTATTGAAGAGACCCAGTACTTC,CASMLTGAIEETQYF
TRBJ1-5,.,TRBV6-1,.,TGTGCCAGCAGTGAAGCCCTGAATCAGCCCCAGCATTTT,CASSEALNQPQHF
TRBJ2-6,.,TRBV9,TRBD1,TGTGCCAGCAGCGGACCGGGACAGGGTTTCTCTGGGGCCAACGTCCTGACTTTC,CASSGPGQGFSGANVLTF
TRBJ1-5,.,TRBV19,TRBD1,TGTGCCAGTAGTGGGACAGCTAGCAATCAGCCCCAGCATTTT,CASSGTASNQPQHF
TRBJ1-2,.,TRBV7-9,TRBD1,TGTGCCAGCAGCCGACAGGGCAAGGATGGCTACACCTTC,CASSRQGKDGYTF
TRBJ2-7,.,TRBV30,.,TGTGCCTGGAGTGAACCGGGACGGGAGATGTGGGAGCAGTACTTC,CAWSEPGREMWEQYF
TRBJ2-1,.,TRBV7-9,.,TGTGCCAGCAGCTTTGAATGGACTAGAGGGGGTGAGCAGTTCTTC,CASSFEWTRGGEQFF
TRBJ2-7,once,TRBV12-5,TRBD1,TGTGCTAGTGGTTTGGACAGGGGCGAGCAGTACTTC,CASGLDRGEQYF
TRBJ1-6,.,TRBV6-1,.,TGTGCCAGCAGTGAAGTAGTCCGGGGCTCCTATAATTCACCCCTCCACTTT,CASSEVVRGSYNSPLHF
TRBJ2-1,.,TRBV4-2,.,TGTGCCAGCAGCCAAGAATCGGGGGGCCCCGCAAAGAATGAGCAGTTCTTC,CASSQESGGPAKNEQFF
TRBJ1-4,.,TRBV28,.,TGTGCCAGCAGTTTTGGTTCCGGGTATGAAAAACTGTTTTTT,CASSFGSGYEKLFF
TRBJ1-1,.,TRBV28,.,TGTGCCAGCAGGAAGACTACAGGGTTAGTCGAGAACACTGAAGCTTTCTTT,CASRKTTGLVENTEAFF
TRBJ1-5,once,TRBV24-1,TRBD1,TGTGCCACCAGCGAGGGACAGCGAAATCAGCCCCAGCATTTT,CATSEGQRNQPQHF
TRBJ1-5,.,TRBV4-3,.,TGCGCCAGCAGCCAGCAGGTAAATCAGCCCCAGCATTTT,CASSQQVNQPQHF
TRBJ1-3,.,TRBV5-4,.,TGTGCCAGCAGCCTGGGCGGGGAAAACACCATATATTTT,CASSLGGENTIYF
TRBJ2-1,.,TRBV3-1/TRBV3-2,TRBD2,TGTGCCAGCAGCCGGACTAGTCATGGCAATGAGCAGTTCTTC,CASSRTSHGNEQFF
TRBJ2-5,once,TRBV19,TRBD2,TGTGCCAGTAGTGAACTAGCGGGGGGGCGTTGGGAGACCCAGTACTTC,CASSELAGGRWETQYF
TRBJ2-2,.,TRBV4-1,.,TGCGCCAGCAGCCAAGACGGGGGAGGTCTCACCGGGGAGCTGTTTTTT,CASSQDGGGLTGELFF
TRBJ1-5,.,TRBV3-1/TRBV3-2,.,TGTGCCAGCAGCCAATCTACCGGGTCTCGCAATCAGCCCCAGCATTTT,CASSQSTGSRNQPQHF
TRBJ2-1,.,TRBV7-2,TRBD1,TGTGCCAGCAGCTCGGACAGGGGTCCCGCAAAGTTCTTC,CASSSDRGPAKFF
TRBJ1-2,.,TRBV6-5,TRBD1,TGTGCCAGCAGTTACCTGGGACAGGGCCATGGCTACACCTTC,CASSYLGQGHGYTF
TRBJ2-6,.,TRBV9,.,TGTGCCAGCAGCGGCAGCGGTTTCTCTGGGGCCAACGTCCTGACTTTC,CASSGSGFSGANVLTF
TRBJ1-1,.,TRBV2,.,TGTGCCAGCAGTCCGCGGTGGGACACTGAAGCTTTCTTT,CASSPRWDTEAFF
TRBJ2-3,.,TRBV27,.,TGTGCCAGCAGCCTCGGGACACTTCGAACGCAGTATTTT,CASSLGTLRTQYF
TRBJ1-5,.,TRBV7-8,.,TGTGCCAGCAGCATTTTGGGGGCACAACAGCCCCAGCATTTT,CASSILGAQQPQHF
TRBJ1-1,.,TRBV10-2,.,TGCGCCAGCAGTGAAGTCCAGTCAGTCAACACTGAAGCTTTCTTT,CASSEVQSVNTEAFF
TRBJ1-6,.,TRBV28,.,TGTGCCAGCAGTTTGAGGAGCTCCTATAATTCACCCCTCCACTTT,CASSLRSSYNSPLHF
TRBJ2-7,.,TRBV19,TRBD1,TGTGCCAGTAGTATAGAGAACAGGGGGCTGGTCTACGAGCAGTACTTC,CASSIENRGLVYEQYF
TRBJ1-1,.,TRBV5-6,TRBD1,TGTGCCAGCAGCCATATTACAGGGGGCTGGGACACTGAAGCTTTCTTT,CASSHITGGWDTEAFF
TRBJ1-5,.,TRBV6-6,TRBD1,TGTGCCAGCAGTCCCGGGACAGGGGGAAATCAGCCCCAGCATTTT,CASSPGTGGNQPQHF
TRBJ2-7,.,TRBV28,TRBD1,TGTGCCAGCAGTTTAACGGGACAGGGCCCCTACGAGCAGTACTTC,CASSLTGQGPYEQYF
TRBJ1-5,.,TRBV10-3,.,TGTGCCATCAGTGAGTATGGAGACAGCAATCAGCCCCAGCATTTT,CAISEYGDSNQPQHF
TRBJ1-3,.,TRBV3-1/TRBV3-2,.,TGTGCCAGCAGCCAAGATATTGCGGGGGGCCTCGGAAACACCATATATTTT,CASSQDIAGGLGNTIYF
TRBJ1-1,.,TRBV19,TRBD1,TGTGCCAGTAGTATAGCTGAGGGGGCGCTCACTGAAGCTTTCTTT,CASSIAEGALTEAFF
TRBJ1-2,.,TRBV7-3,.,TGTGCCAGCAGCTTAAACGCCGCGACAGGCTTAGGCGACACCTTC,CASSLNAATGLGDTF
TRBJ2-7,.,TRBV20-1,.,TGCAGTGCTAGTGAAACAGGGAGCTCCTACGAGCAGTACTTC,CSASETGSSYEQYF
TRBJ1-1,once,TRBV5-1,.,TGCGCCAGCAGAATCGACGGGTCTACTGAAGCTTTCTTT,CASRIDGSTEAFF
TRBJ2-1,once,TRBV19,TRBD1,TGTGCCAGTAGCCCGGGACAGCGGTACAATGAGCAGTTCTTC,CASSPGQRYNEQFF
TRBJ2-3,.,TRBV19,TRBD2,TGTGCCAGTAGTAACCTAGCGGGAGGGACTGGCACAGATACGCAGTATTTT,CASSNLAGGTGTDTQYF
TRBJ2-2,once,TRBV2,.,TGTGCCAGCAGTGAGTTAGAAAACACCGGGGAGCTGTTTTTT,CASSELENTGELFF
TRBJ1-6,.,TRBV5-1,TRBD1,TGCGCCAGCAGTAGGAATTTACAGGGGGCTGGATCACCCCTCCACTTT,CASSRNLQGAGSPLHF
TRBJ2-3,.,TRBV6-2/TRBV6-3,.,TGTGCCAGCAGTTATCCATCGGACAGCACTAACAGAGATACGCAGTATTTT,CASSYPSDSTNRDTQYF
TRBJ1-2,.,TRBV28,.,TGTGCCAGCAGTTATAGGGCGGGGGACTATGGCTACACCTTC,CASSYRAGDYGYTF
TRBJ2-2,.,TRBV27,.,TGTGCCAGCACAGATAGGACAAGAGGCACCGGGGAGCTGTTTTTT,CASTDRTRGTGELFF
TRBJ1-4,.,TRBV9,.,TGTGCCAGCAGCGTAGGGACAGACAATGAAAAACTGTTTTTT,CASSVGTDNEKLFF
TRBJ1-2,.,TRBV28,.,TGTGCCAGCAGTTCCCAAAACAGGGTAGGCTATGGCTACACCTTC,CASSSQNRVGYGYTF
TRBJ1-2,.,TRBV19,.,TGTGCCAGTAGTACGGACAGTATCTATGGCTACACCTTC,CASSTDSIYGYTF
TRBJ2-7,few,TRBV7-9,.,TGTGCCAGCAGCATAAGGCCCTCCGGGGAGCAGTACTTC,CASSIRPSGEQYF
TRBJ2-2,.,TRBV2,.,TGTGCCAGCCGTATGGTAGTGACCGGGGAGCTGTTTTTT,CASRMVVTGELFF
TRBJ2-1,.,TRBV28,TRBD2,TGTGCCAGCAGTCCCCGGTTCTTAAGGGGAGCGGGAGAAGGGAATGAGCAGTTCTTC,CASSPRFLRGAGEGNEQFF
TRBJ1-2,many,TRBV27,.,TGTGCCAGCAGATTACAGGGAACTAACTATGGCTACACCTTC,CASRLQGTNYGYTF
TRBJ1-2,.,TRBV28,.,TGTGCCAGCAGTTTATTTACGGGTGGCGGCTACACCTTC,CASSLFTGGGYTF
TRBJ1-1,.,TRBV5-5,TRBD1,TGTGCCAGCAGCTTGGTTCTTGTTACAGGGGGGAACACTGAAGCTTTCTTT,CASSLVLVTGGNTEAFF
TRBJ1-5,.,TRBV2,.,TGTGCCAGCACCTCTCAATCAGGGTATAGCAATCAGCCCCAGCATTTT,CASTSQSGYSNQPQHF
TRBJ2-2,.,TRBV27,TRBD2,TGTGCCAGCAGTTTCGGGGGAGGGACCGGGGAGCTGTTTTTT,CASSFGGGTGELFF
TRBJ1-1,.,TRBV7-8,TRBD1,TGTGCCAGCAGCCCAGGGACAGGAGAAAACACTGAAGCTTTCTTT,CASSPGTGENTEAFF
TRBJ1-5,once,TRBV28,.,TGTGCCAGCAGTGGCAGGCTCAGGGGCGGCAATCAGCCCCAGCATTTT,CASSGRLRGGNQPQHF